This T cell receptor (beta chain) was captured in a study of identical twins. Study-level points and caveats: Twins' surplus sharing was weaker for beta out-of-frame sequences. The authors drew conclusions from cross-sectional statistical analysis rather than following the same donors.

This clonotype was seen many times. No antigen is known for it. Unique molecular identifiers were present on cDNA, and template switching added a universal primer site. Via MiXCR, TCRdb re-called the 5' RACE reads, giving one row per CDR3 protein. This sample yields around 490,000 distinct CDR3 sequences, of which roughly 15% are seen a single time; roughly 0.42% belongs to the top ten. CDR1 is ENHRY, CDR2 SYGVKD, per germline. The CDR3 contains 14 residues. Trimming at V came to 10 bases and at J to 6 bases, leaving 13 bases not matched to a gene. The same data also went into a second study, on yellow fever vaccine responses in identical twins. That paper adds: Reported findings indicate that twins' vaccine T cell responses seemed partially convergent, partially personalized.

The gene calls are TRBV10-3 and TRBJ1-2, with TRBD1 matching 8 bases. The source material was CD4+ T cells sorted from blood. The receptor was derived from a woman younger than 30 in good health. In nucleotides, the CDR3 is TGTGCCACTTCGCGGACAGGGTCCTTAGATGGCTACACCTTC. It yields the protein CATSRTGSLDGYTF.